This T cell receptor beta chain was recorded in a study of CD4+ T cells in melanoma. The assay was immunoSEQ multiplex PCR, and TCRdb's table has in-frame clones only and misses some. The profile shows 50,000 or so clones, 85% to 90% of them singletons. Trimming cost V 4 bases and J 4 bases, with 22 bases left between them. Germline values: CDR1 SGHTA, CDR2 FQGTGA. This CDR3 comprises 17 residues. This rearrangement joins TRBV7-3 to TRBJ1-1; D is perhaps TRBD1 (6 bases). The receptor was isolated from a human donor with melanoma. The source material was peripheral blood. DNA for the CDR3: TGTGCCAGCAGCTCGAGAGGGGGGGGGTCCGGAGGCACTGAAGCTTTCTTT. Its translation: CASSSRGGGSGGTEAFF. Looking up the rest from reference TRBV7-3 and TRBJ1-1 gives the full variable domain: GAGVSQTPSNKVTEKGKYVELRCDPISGHTALYWYRQSLGQGPEFLIYFQGTGAADDSGLPNDRFFAVRPEGSVSTLKIQRTERGDSAVYLCASSSRGGGSGGTEAFFGQGTRLTVV.